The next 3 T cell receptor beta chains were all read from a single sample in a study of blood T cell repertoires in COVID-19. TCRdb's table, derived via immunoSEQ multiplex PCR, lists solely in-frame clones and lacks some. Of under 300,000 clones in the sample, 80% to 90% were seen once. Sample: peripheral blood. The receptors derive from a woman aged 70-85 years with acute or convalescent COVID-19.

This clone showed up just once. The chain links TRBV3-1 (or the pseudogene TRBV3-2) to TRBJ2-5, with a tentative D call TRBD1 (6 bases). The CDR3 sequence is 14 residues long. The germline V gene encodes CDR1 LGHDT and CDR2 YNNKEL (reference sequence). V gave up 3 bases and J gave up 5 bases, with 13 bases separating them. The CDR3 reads CASSQGTTGETQYF. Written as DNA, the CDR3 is TGTGCCAGCAGCCAGGGGACAACCGGGGAGACCCAGTACTTC.

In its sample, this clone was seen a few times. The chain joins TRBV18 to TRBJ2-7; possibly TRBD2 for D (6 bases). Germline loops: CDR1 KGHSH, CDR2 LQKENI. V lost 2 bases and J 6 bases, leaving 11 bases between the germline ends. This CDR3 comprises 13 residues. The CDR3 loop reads CASSPEEGTEQYF. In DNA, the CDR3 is TGTGCCAGCTCACCAGAGGAGGGGACCGAGCAGTACTTC.

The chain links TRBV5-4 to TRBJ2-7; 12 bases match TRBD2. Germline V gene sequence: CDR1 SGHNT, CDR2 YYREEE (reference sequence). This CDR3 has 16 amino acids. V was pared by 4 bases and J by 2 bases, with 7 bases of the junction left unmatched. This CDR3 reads CASSLGTSGSTYEQYF. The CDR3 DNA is TGTGCCAGCAGCCTAGGGACTAGCGGGTCTACCTACGAGCAGTACTTC.